The clone carrying this T cell receptor beta chain was counted a single time. The CDR3 is 17 amino acids. V was cut by 4 bases and J by 5 bases, with 20 bases left in between. Germline V lookup: CDR1 SGHTA, CDR2 FQGNSA. Participant-reported clinical history was the basis for cohort assignment. These data originate in a study of blood T cell repertoires in COVID-19. Study-wide background: The United States, Italy and Spain provided the acute and convalescent COVID-19 samples. In each case, the material was cDNA or gDNA derived from T cells, B-cell-depleted T cells, or PBMCs.

The method was immunoSEQ multiplex PCR; TCRdb's version includes in-frame clones alone and lacks a portion of them. Of around 330,000 clones listed, about nine tenths are singletons. The chain links TRBV7-2 to TRBJ2-2; a possible D gene is TRBD2 (8 bases). The specimen was PBMCs or T cells enriched from blood (not recorded which). This TCR derives from a middle-aged woman who had recovered from COVID-19. CDR3 in amino acids: CASSSPGGSRGTGELFF. The DNA for the CDR3 is TGTGCCAGCAGCTCCCCGGGGGGGAGCAGGGGGACCGGGGAGCTGTTTTTT.